This T cell receptor (beta chain) was found in a study of shared clonotypes between healthy human individuals. The ends were cut back, 0 bases at V and 3 bases at J, with 9 bases in the middle. CDR3 size: 15 residues. From germline, CDR1 is SEHNR and CDR2 FQNEAQ (reference sequence). Profiling relied on immunoSEQ multiplex PCR, and the TCRdb table lists in-frame clones only, not all of them. The top ten clones hold 10% to 15% of a sample with about 490,000 clones, about 82% of them seen once. The origin of this receptor is a woman aged 40 to 55 in good health. Some clones in this sample may be carry-over from other donors' samples. V is TRBV7-9 and J is TRBJ2-1; D is unclear. Sample: PBMCs. The CDR3 here is CASSLAVSNYNEQFF. The CDR3 DNA is TGTGCCAGCAGCTTAGCGGTCTCGAACTACAATGAGCAGTTCTTC.